What follows are 5 T cell receptor beta chains derived from one specimen sequenced in a study of T-cell memory formation after mild COVID-19. TCRdb re-derived calls from the 5' RACE reads in MiXCR, one entry per CDR3 protein. Here the sample spans 250,000 to 350,000 distinct CDR3 sequences, roughly 15% being singletons. Material: PBMCs or a T cell subset sorted from them (not recorded which). Receptors were obtained from a man aged 18 to 30 who had mild COVID-19 (a few samples of this study predate the infection). Cell type and time point are not known.

This clonotype was seen a handful of times. The chain has TRBV6-5 and TRBJ1-1, with a tentative D call TRBD1 (5 bases). The CDR3 loop spans 14 amino acids. The V gene's germline CDR1 is MNHEY and CDR2 SVGAGI. Trimming shortened V by 4 bases and J by 8 bases, and 17 bases separated the two germline ends. CDR3 DNA sequence: TGTGCCAGCAGTTGGGGGGGACCGGACGGGGAAGCTTTCTTT. This gives the protein CASSWGGPDGEAFF.

This clonotype was found a few times. This chain connects TRBV7-2 to TRBJ1-1, with a possible D match to TRBD1 (5 bases). There are 12 residues in the CDR3. Germline V gene data show CDR1 as SGHTA and CDR2 as FQGNSA. Trimming stripped 3 bases from V and 11 bases from J, with 13 bases between. The CDR3 coding sequence is TGTGCCAGCAGCTTCCTCCCGGGGGTGGCTTTCTTT. Encoded protein: CASSFLPGVAFF.

The chain carries TRBV19 and TRBJ1-1; D call uncertain. The CDR3 is 17 residues long. V was pared by 5 bases and J by 0 bases, with 19 bases between. The germline V gene encodes CDR1 LNHDA and CDR2 SQIVND (reference sequence). The CDR3: CASSPGPGVQMNTEAFF. For the CDR3, the DNA is TGTGCCAGTAGTCCCGGACCCGGGGTTCAAATGAACACTGAAGCTTTCTTT.

This clonotype appeared many times. This sequence joins TRBV6-5 and TRBJ1-2, with TRBD1 as a possible D gene (6 bases). CDR1 is MNHEY and CDR2 is SVGAGI in the germline V gene. V lost 0 bases to trimming and J lost 6 bases, with 11 bases between them. The CDR3 sequence is 14 residues long. CDR3 loop: CASSYSVRGNGYTF. DNA for the CDR3: TGTGCCAGCAGTTACTCGGTCAGGGGCAATGGCTACACCTTC.

This clonotype has more than one count but fewer than ten. The chain has TRBV7-9 and TRBJ2-1, with 11 positions matching TRBD2. After removal of 4 bases from V and 8 bases from J, the junction contained 13 bases not matched to a gene. The germline V gene has CDR1 SEHNR and CDR2 FQNEAQ (reference sequence). This CDR3 spans 17 amino acids. This CDR3 reads CASSSGLAGLKRDEQFF. The CDR3 DNA sequence: TGTGCCAGCAGCTCCGGACTAGCGGGCCTTAAAAGGGATGAGCAGTTCTTC. Drawing the rest from reference TRBV7-9 and TRBJ2-1, the complete variable domain is DTGVSQNPRHKITKRGQNVTFRCDPISEHNRLYWYRQTLGQGPEFLTYFQNEAQLEKSRLLSDRFSAERPKGSFSTLEIQRTEQGDSAMYLCASSSGLAGLKRDEQFFGPGTRLTVL.